A selection of T cell receptor beta chains follows, all from one sample in a study of shared clonotypes between healthy human individuals. Produced via immunoSEQ multiplex PCR; TCRdb's table is partial and in-frame only. Found here are about 460,000 clones, more than 70% of them singletons; the top ten hold around 11%. Material: PBMCs. The receptors come from a woman in her forties in good health. Some clones in this sample may be carry-over from other donors' samples. CDR3s include the opening cysteine and the closing phenylalanine or tryptophan.

J gene: TRBJ2-1
V gene: TRBV10-1
CDR3 protein: CASSERRLAASYNEQFF

J gene: TRBJ2-7
V gene: TRBV18
CDR3 protein: CASSGLTYEQYF

J gene: TRBJ2-1
V gene: TRBV28
CDR3 protein: CASSYWDSNNEQFF

J gene: TRBJ2-1
V gene: TRBV5-4
CDR3 protein: CASSSTGRRNEQFF

J gene: TRBJ2-7
V gene: TRBV7-2
CDR3 protein: CASSSSGGPYEQYF

J gene: TRBJ2-7
V gene: TRBV5-4
CDR3 protein: CASSLGGVIYEQYF

J gene: TRBJ2-2
V gene: TRBV6-6
CDR3 protein: CASSYSTVNTGELFF

J gene: TRBJ1-1
V gene: TRBV10-3
CDR3 protein: CAISEEGPSGTEAFF

J gene: TRBJ1-5
V gene: TRBV2
CDR3 protein: CASRGYSNQPQHF

J gene: TRBJ2-1
V gene: TRBV2
CDR3 protein: CASTLGRAGFQFF

J gene: TRBJ2-5
V gene: TRBV19
CDR3 protein: CASSQQVGFQETQYF

J gene: TRBJ2-7
V gene: TRBV7-2
CDR3 protein: CASSLREGAYEQYF

J gene: TRBJ2-2
V gene: TRBV27
CDR3 protein: CASSRGVGRFTGELFF

J gene: TRBJ2-7
V gene: TRBV19
CDR3 protein: CASSHLGEYEQYF

J gene: TRBJ2-3
V gene: TRBV6-5
CDR3 protein: CASSRWGTDTQYF

J gene: TRBJ1-1
V gene: TRBV28
CDR3 protein: CASRFRETEAFF

J gene: TRBJ2-3
V gene: TRBV7-2
CDR3 protein: CASSFPIGGAYTDTQYF

J gene: TRBJ2-2
V gene: TRBV19
CDR3 protein: CASRYGWDTGELFF

J gene: TRBJ1-2
V gene: TRBV5-1
CDR3 protein: CASSPQGRVYGYTF

J gene: TRBJ2-1
V gene: TRBV7-9
CDR3 protein: CASSLADAVEQFF